In its sample, the clone carrying this T cell receptor beta chain was seen many times. Its specificity is unknown. The cDNA was generated by 5'RACE with 10-nucleotide random UMIs. MiXCR, run by TCRdb on the 5' RACE reads, gives a single entry per CDR3 protein. The table shows some 120,000 distinct CDR3 sequences, with roughly 3.2% occurring only once. This CDR3 has 15 residues. Trimming removed 4 bases from V and 2 bases from J; junction bases left unmatched: 5. In germline, CDR1 is SGHTA, CDR2 FQGNSA. The record originates from a study of neurological immune-mediated disorders. Study-wide results and caveats: The most TCR clonal expansion was seen in HTLV-1-associated myelopathy, whereas the least was seen in multiple sclerosis, below the level in healthy controls.

PBMCs stored at -80 C, numbering 2 million, were the origin of the unsorted libraries. Sequencing was performed on PBMCs. The TCR was taken from a woman aged 25-40 years with multiple sclerosis. The rearrangement joins TRBV7-2 to TRBJ2-7; 10 bases match TRBD1. As DNA, the CDR3 is TGTGCCAGCAGCTCCCGGGACAGGGGACCCTACGAGCAGTACTTC. Its translation: CASSSRDRGPYEQYF.